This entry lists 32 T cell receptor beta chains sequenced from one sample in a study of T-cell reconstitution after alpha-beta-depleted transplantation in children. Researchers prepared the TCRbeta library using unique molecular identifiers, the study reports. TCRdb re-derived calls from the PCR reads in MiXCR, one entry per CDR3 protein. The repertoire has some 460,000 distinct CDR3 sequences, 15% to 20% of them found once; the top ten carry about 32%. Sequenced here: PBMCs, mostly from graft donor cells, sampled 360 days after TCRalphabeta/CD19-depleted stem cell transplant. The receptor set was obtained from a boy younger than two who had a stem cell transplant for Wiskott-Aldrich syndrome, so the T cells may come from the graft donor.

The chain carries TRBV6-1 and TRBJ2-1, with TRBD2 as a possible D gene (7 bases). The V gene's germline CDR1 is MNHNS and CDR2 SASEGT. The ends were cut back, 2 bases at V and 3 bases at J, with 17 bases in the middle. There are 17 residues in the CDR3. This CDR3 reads CASSEKSGTFFYNEQFF. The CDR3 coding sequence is TGTGCCAGCAGTGAAAAGAGCGGGACATTTTTCTACAATGAGCAGTTCTTC.

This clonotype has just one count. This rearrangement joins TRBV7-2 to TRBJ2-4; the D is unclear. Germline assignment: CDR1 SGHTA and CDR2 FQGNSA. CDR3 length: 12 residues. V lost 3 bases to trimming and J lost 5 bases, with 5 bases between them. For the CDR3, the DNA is TGTGCCAGCAGCTTGGACGAAAACATTCAGTACTTC. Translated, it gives CASSLDENIQYF.

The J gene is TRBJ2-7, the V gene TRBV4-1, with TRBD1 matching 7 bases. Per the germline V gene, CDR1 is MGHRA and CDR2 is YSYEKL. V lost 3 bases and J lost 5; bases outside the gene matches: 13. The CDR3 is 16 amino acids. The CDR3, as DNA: TGCGCCAGCAGCCACTCGTGGCAGGGGGTTCAGGACGAGCAGTACTTC. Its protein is CASSHSWQGVQDEQYF.

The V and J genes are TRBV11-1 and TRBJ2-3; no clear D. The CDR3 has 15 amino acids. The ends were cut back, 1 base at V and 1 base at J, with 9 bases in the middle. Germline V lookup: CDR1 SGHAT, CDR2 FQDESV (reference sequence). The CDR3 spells CASSLVWTGTDTQYF. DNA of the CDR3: TGTGCCAGCAGCTTAGTTTGGACGGGCACAGATACGCAGTATTTT. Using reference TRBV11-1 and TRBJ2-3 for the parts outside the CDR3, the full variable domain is EAEVAQSPRYKITEKSQAVAFWCDPISGHATLYWYRQILGQGPELLVQFQDESVVDDSQLPKDRFSAERLKGVDSTLKIQPAELGDSAMYLCASSLVWTGTDTQYFGPGTRLTVL.

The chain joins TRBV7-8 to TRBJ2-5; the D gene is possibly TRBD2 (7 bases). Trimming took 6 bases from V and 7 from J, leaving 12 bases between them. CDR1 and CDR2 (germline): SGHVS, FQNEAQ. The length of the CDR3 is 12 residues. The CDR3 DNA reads TGTGCCAGCAGATTGAGGGGGGGGACCCAGTACTTC. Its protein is CASRLRGGTQYF.

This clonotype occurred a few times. The CDR3 reads CASSLGRGGMDTQYF. The CDR3 nucleotides are TGTGCCAGCAGCTTGGGGCGGGGGGGCATGGATACGCAGTATTTT. V and J are TRBV5-8 and TRBJ2-3; 9 bases are a match to TRBD2. The V gene's germline CDR1 is SGHTS and CDR2 YDEGEE. This CDR3 contains 15 residues. The junction had 5 bases not matched to a gene; V was cut back by 0 bases and J by 6 bases. Filled out from reference TRBV5-8 and TRBJ2-3, the complete variable domain reads EAGVTQSPTHLIKTRGQQATLRCSPISGHTSVYWYQQALGLGLQFLLWYDEGEERNRGNFPPRFSGRQFPNYSSELNVNALELEDSALYLCASSLGRGGMDTQYFGPGTRLTVL.

The CDR3 loop reads CASSPPRGQGLPLGANVLTF. The CDR3 DNA reads as TGTGCCAGCAGCCCCCCTCGGGGACAGGGCCTTCCTCTGGGGGCCAACGTCCTGACTTTC. The V gene is TRBV12-3 or TRBV12-4, the J gene TRBJ2-6; 9 positions agree with TRBD1. This CDR3 spans 20 amino acids. The junction had 19 bases not matched to a gene; V was cut back by 6 bases and J by 4 bases.

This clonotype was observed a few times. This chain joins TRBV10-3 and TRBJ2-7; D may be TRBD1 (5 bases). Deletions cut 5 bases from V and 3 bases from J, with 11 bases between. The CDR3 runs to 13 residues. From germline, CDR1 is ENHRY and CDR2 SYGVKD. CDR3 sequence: CAISSDTRYEQYF. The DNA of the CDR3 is TGTGCCATCAGTTCGGACACCCGCTACGAGCAGTACTTC.

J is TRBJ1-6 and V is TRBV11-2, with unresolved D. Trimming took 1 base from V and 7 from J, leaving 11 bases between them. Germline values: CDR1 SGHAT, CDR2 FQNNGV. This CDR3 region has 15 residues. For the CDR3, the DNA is TGTGCCAGCAGCTTAGTCCTCGACGGGAATTCACCCCTCCACTTT. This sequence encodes CASSLVLDGNSPLHF. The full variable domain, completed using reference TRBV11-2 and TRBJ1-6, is EAGVAQSPRYKIIEKRQSVAFWCNPISGHATLYWYQQILGQGPKLLIQFQNNGVVDDSQLPKDRFSAERLKGVDSTLKIQPAKLEDSAVYLCASSLVLDGNSPLHFGNGTRLTVT.

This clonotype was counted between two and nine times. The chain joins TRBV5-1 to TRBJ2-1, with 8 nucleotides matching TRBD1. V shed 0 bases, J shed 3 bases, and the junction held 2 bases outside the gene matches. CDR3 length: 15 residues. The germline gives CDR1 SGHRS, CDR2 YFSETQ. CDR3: CASSLGRGRYNEQFF. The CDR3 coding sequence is TGCGCCAGCAGCTTGGGCAGGGGGCGCTACAATGAGCAGTTCTTC.

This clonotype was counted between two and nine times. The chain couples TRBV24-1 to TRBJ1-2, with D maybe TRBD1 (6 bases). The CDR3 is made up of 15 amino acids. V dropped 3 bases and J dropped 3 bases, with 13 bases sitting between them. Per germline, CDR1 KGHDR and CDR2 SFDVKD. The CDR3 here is CATSDPPDRYYGYTF. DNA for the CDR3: TGTGCCACCAGTGATCCTCCGGACAGATACTATGGCTACACCTTC.

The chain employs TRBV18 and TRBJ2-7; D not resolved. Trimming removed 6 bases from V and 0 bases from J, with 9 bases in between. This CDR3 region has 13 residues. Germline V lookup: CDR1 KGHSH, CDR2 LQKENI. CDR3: CASSMALSYEQYF. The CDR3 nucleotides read TGTGCCAGCTCTATGGCCCTCTCCTACGAGCAGTACTTC.

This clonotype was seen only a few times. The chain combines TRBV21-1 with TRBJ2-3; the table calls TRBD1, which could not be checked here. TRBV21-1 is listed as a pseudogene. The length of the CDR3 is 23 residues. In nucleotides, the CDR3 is TGTGCCAGCAGCGCCTCGGGACAGGGGTTCCTAGCGGGAGCAGGCACAGGTCGGCTTACGCAGTATTTT. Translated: CASSASGQGFLAGAGTGRLTQYF.

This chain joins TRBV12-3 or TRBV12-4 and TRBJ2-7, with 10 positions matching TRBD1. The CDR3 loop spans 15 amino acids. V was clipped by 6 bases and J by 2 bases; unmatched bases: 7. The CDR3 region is CASRKPGQGTYEQYF. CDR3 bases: TGTGCCAGCAGAAAACCGGGACAGGGGACCTACGAGCAGTACTTC.

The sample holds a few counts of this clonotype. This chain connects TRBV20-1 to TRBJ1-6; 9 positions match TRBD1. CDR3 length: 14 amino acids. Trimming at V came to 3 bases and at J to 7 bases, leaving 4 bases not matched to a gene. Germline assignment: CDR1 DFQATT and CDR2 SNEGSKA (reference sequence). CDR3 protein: CSASGDRENSPLHF. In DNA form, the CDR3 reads TGCAGTGCTAGTGGGGACAGGGAAAATTCACCCCTCCACTTT.

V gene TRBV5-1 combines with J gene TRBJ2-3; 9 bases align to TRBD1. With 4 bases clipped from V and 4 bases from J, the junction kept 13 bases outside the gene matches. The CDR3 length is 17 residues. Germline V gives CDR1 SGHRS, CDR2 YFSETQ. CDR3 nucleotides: TGCGCCAGCAGCGAAACCCACAGGGGGCAAATGGCAGATACGCAGTATTTT. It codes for CASSETHRGQMADTQYF.

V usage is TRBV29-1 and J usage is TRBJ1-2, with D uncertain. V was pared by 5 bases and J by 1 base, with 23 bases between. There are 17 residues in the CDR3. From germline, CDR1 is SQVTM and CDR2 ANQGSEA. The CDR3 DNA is TGCAGCGTTATTGGAACCCCAAAGACTGCTGATAACTATGGCTACACCTTC. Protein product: CSVIGTPKTADNYGYTF.

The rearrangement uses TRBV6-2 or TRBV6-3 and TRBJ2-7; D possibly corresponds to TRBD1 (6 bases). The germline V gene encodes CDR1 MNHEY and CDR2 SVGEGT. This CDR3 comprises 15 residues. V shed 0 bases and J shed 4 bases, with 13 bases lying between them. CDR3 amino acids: CASSYSRAGAYEQYF. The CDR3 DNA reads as TGTGCCAGCAGTTACTCGAGGGCAGGGGCTTACGAGCAGTACTTC.

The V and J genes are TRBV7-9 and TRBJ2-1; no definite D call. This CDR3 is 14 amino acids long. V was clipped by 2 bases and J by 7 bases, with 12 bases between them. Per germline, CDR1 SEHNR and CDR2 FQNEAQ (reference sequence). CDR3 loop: CASSLNRWRNEQFF. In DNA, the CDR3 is TGTGCCAGCAGCTTAAATCGGTGGCGAAATGAGCAGTTCTTC.

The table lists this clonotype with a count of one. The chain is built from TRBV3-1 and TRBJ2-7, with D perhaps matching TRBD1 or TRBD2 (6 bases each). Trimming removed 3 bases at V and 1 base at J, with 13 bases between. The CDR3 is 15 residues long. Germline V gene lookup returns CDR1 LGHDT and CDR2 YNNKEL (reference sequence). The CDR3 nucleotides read TGTGCCAGCAGCCATAGGAGGGGGTTATCCTACGAGCAGTACTTC. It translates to CASSHRRGLSYEQYF.

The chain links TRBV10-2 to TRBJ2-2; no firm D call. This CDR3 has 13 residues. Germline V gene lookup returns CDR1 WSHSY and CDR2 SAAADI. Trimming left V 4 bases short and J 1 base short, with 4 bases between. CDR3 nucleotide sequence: TGCGCCAGCAGTGTCCAGAACACCGGGGAGCTGTTTTTT. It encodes CASSVQNTGELFF.

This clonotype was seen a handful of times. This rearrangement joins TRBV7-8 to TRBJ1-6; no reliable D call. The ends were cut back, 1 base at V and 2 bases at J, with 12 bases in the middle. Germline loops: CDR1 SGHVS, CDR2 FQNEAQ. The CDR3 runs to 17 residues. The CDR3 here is CASSLVRRAPYNSPLHF. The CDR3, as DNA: TGTGCCAGCAGCTTAGTTCGGCGGGCGCCCTATAATTCACCCCTCCACTTT.

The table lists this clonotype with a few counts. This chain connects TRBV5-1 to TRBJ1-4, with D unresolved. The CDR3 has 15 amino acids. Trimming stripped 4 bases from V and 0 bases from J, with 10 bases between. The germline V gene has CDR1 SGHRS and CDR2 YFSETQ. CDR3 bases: TGCGCCAGCAGCCCCGGTGCTTCAACTAATGAAAAACTGTTTTTT. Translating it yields CASSPGASTNEKLFF.

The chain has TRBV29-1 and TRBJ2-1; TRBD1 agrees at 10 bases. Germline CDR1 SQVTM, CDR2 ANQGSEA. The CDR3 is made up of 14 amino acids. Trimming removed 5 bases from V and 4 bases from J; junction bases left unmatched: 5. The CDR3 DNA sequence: TGCAGCGTTCGTGACAGGGGGCTTTACAATGAGCAGTTCTTC. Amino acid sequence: CSVRDRGLYNEQFF.

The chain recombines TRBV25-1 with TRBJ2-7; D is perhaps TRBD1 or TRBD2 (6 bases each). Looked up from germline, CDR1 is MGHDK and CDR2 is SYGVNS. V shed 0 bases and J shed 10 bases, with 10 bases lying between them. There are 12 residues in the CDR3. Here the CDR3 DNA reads TGTGCCAGCAGTGAATATGGGGGGCGCCAGTACTTC. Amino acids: CASSEYGGRQYF.

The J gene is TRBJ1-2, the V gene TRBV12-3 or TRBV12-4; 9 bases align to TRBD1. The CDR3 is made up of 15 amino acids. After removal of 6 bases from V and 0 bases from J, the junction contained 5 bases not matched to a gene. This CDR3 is CASRPGTGTNYGYTF. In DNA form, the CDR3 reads TGTGCCAGCAGACCCGGGACAGGGACTAACTATGGCTACACCTTC.

CDR3 DNA sequence: TGTGCCAGCAGTTTGGGGCCTCACGGGGATACGCAGTATTTT. Translating it yields CASSLGPHGDTQYF. The rearrangement uses TRBV12-3 or TRBV12-4 and TRBJ2-3; the D gene is possibly TRBD1 (5 bases). V lost 3 bases to trimming and J lost 6 bases, with 13 bases between them. The CDR3 has 14 amino acids.

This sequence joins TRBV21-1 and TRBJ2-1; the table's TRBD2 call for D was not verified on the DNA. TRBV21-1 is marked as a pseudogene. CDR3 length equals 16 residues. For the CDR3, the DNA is TGTGCCAGCAGGGGGACTAGCGGGACGCATGGGGATGAGCAGTTCTTC. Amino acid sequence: CASRGTSGTHGDEQFF.

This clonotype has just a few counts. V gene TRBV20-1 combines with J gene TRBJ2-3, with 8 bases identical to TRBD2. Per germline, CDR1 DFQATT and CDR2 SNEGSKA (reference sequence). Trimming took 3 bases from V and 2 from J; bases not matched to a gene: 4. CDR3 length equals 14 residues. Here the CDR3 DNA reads TGCAGTGCTAGTTACGGGGGGGCCACAGATACGCAGTATTTT. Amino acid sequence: CSASYGGATDTQYF.

The CDR3 DNA reads TGCAGCGTTTTTCAGACAGGGGGGGAAGAGACCCAGTACTTC. Protein: CSVFQTGGEETQYF. This sequence joins TRBV29-1 and TRBJ2-5, with TRBD1 identical over 9 bases. In germline, CDR1 is SQVTM, CDR2 ANQGSEA. CDR3 length equals 14 residues. Trimming at V came to 5 bases and at J to 3 bases, leaving 7 bases not matched to a gene.

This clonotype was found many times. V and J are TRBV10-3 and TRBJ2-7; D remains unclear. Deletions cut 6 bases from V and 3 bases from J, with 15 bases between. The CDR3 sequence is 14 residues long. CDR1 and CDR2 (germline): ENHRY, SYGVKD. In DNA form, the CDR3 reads TGTGCCATCAGAGACTTGAGGACGGGCTACGAGCAGTACTTC. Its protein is CAIRDLRTGYEQYF.

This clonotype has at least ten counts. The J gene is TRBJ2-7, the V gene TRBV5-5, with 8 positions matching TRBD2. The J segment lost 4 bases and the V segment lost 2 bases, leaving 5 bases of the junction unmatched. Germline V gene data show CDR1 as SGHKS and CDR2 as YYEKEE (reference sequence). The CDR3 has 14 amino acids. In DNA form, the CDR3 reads TGTGCCAGCAGCTTAGGCGGGACTAGATACGAGCAGTACTTC. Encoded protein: CASSLGGTRYEQYF.